This T cell receptor beta chain was profiled in a study of identical twins (dated by TCRdb to 2016 to 2018). Some background on the complete study: To test whether fetal clonotypes persist, this study deep-sequenced TCR alpha and beta repertoires from monozygotic twins, from unrelated adults of various ages, and from cord blood. To rule out contamination, replicate twin experiments were performed at different times with different library preparation protocols. The full study reports these points: Excess twin sharing in beta out-of-frame sequences was weaker because fewer shared sequences lowered the signal-to-noise ratio. Invariant T cells such as MAIT and iNKT could partly confound zero-insertion analyses, although diverse VJ usage argued against such confounding for most clonotypes. Because the same donors could not be followed over many years, conclusions were based on cross-sectional statistical analysis. In monozygotic twins, recombination models systematically underestimated out-of-frame TCR alpha sharing, but the models matched the sharing seen between unrelated individuals. Abundant cord blood beta clonotypes carried fewer insertions; young adult naive repertoires showed a weaker similar trend, while memory repertoires showed none. Compared with coincidental sharing between unrelated individuals, out-of-frame TCR alpha sequences shared between twins had an excess of sequences with low generation probability.

The library came from 5' RACE. For sequencing, an Illumina HiSeq 2000 was employed. A universal primer binding site was added through template switching, and the final cDNA carried a unique molecular identifier so that TCR cDNA molecules could be counted accurately. First-strand cDNA for TCR alpha and beta chains was synthesized from specific primers in the conserved constant-segment region. To control for contamination, each cDNA library was double barcoded with a SMART-Mk sample barcode plus Illumina barcodes. TruSeq adapter sequences, together with Illumina sample barcodes, were added in two successive PCR steps. TCR alpha and beta cDNA libraries were sequenced on the Illumina HiSeq platform with custom primers. The paper's processing steps were these. Raw reads were processed with MiGEC to extract unique molecular identifiers, and MiXCR was used to determine CDR3 positions. Recombination models were inferred per individual with the repgenHMM and IGoR tools using an EM algorithm. The analysis of shared clonotypes was done with the tcR package in R, with sharing normalized by the product of cloneset sizes. To study raw recombination without the effects of thymic and clonal selection, out-of-frame nonproductive sequences were analyzed. In-frame beta chains were kept once TCRdb had trimmed the public reads at Q25 with fastp and called clones with MiXCR. For every CDR3 protein sequence, its rows merge into one entry that carries the most common genes and DNA. The V and J calls and clone size come from TCRdb's table, not from the authors' own analysis. The sample table shows 1,800,000 or so distinct CDR3 sequences, and about 30% are seen once. The ten top clones hold less than 0.35% of the sample.

All donors were healthy Caucasians. The germline V and J ends show losses of 11 bases and 11 bases respectively, and no gene match explains 16 bases of the junction. The germline V gene encodes CDR1 ENHRY and CDR2 SYGVKD. The CDR3 sequence holds 13 residues, the cysteine and phenylalanine included. The read is trimmed to its CDR3 DNA, 39 bases read in frame from base 1. With regard to this clonotype: It has no known antigen specificity. Qualities for individual bases were not recorded, and no much larger clone is one base off.

The rearrangement combines TRBV10-3 with TRBJ2-5, with 8 bases aligning to TRBD2. The sequence came from a newborn girl in good health. The sample taken for sequencing was cord blood. The nucleotides are TGTGCCGCGGTGGGGGAGCTTAAGCGGGAGCAGTACTTC. Translated, this is CAAVGELKREQYF.